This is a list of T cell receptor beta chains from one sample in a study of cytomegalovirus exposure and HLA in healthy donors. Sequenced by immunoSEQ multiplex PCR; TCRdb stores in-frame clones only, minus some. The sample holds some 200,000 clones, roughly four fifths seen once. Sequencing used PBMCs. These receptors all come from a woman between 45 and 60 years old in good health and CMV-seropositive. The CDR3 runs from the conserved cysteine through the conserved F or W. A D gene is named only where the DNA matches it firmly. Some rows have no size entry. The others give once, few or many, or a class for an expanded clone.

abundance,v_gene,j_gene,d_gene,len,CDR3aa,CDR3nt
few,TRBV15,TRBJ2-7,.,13,CAFKRGPAYEQYF,TGTGCCTTCAAGAGAGGGCCGGCATACGAGCAGTACTTC
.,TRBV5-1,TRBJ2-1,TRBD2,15,CASSPTSGELNEQFF,TGCGCCAGCAGCCCAACTAGCGGGGAGCTCAATGAGCAGTTCTTC
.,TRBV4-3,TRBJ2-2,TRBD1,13,CASSQTGAGELFF,TGCGCCAGCAGCCAAACAGGGGCCGGGGAGCTGTTTTTT
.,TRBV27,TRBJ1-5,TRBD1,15,CASRHRTGGDQPQHF,TGTGCCAGCAGGCACAGGACAGGGGGCGATCAGCCCCAGCATTTT
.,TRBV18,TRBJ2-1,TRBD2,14,CASLLAGVGNEQFF,TGTGCCAGCCTACTAGCGGGAGTCGGGAATGAGCAGTTCTTC
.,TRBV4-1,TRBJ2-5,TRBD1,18,CASSQEPPGGAVQETQYF,TGCGCCAGCAGCCAAGAACCCCCAGGGGGCGCGGTGCAAGAGACCCAGTACTTC
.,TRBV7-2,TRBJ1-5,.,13,CASSSWANQPQHF,TGTGCCAGCAGCTCTTGGGCAAATCAGCCCCAGCATTTT
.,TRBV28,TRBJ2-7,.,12,CASSDQGHEQYF,TGTGCCAGCAGCGATCAGGGCCACGAGCAGTACTTC
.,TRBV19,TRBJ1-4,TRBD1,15,CASSTGTGGAEKLFF,TGTGCCAGTAGTACCGGGACAGGGGGAGCTGAAAAACTGTTTTTT
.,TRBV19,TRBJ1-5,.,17,CASSIDWAARGNQPQHF,TGTGCCAGTAGTATAGATTGGGCAGCCCGAGGCAATCAGCCCCAGCATTTT
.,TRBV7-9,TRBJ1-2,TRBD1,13,CASSRDSLDGYTF,TGTGCCAGCAGCAGGGACAGTCTAGATGGCTACACCTTC
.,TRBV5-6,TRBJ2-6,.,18,CASSLFGTLDSGANGLTF,TGTGCCAGCAGCTTGTTTGGGACACTAGACTCTGGGGCCAACGGCCTGACTTTC
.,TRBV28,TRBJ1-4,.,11,CASRGAGKLFF,TGTGCCAGCCGGGGGGCAGGAAAACTGTTTTTT
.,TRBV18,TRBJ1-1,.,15,CASSPPRSANTEAFF,TGTGCCAGCTCACCACCGAGGTCAGCGAACACTGAAGCTTTCTTT
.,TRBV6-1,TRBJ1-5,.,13,CASSEQGYQPQHF,TGTGCCAGCAGTGAACAGGGTTATCAGCCCCAGCATTTT
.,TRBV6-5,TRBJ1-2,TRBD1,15,CASSSFRTGSYGYTF,TGTGCCAGCAGCAGCTTTCGGACAGGGAGCTATGGCTACACCTTC
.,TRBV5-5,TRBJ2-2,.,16,CASSFGSGILTGELFF,TGTGCCAGCAGCTTTGGTTCCGGGATCCTCACCGGGGAGCTGTTTTTT
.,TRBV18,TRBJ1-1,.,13,CASSGGLVPEAFF,TGTGCCAGCTCAGGGGGGTTGGTACCTGAAGCTTTCTTT
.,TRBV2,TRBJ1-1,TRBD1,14,CASNSGGTGVVAFF,TGTGCCAGCAATTCAGGAGGGACAGGGGTTGTGGCTTTCTTT
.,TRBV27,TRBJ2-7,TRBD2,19,CASSLPELAAPPVGYEQYF,TGTGCCAGCAGTTTGCCAGAACTAGCGGCCCCACCGGTGGGTTACGAGCAGTACTTC
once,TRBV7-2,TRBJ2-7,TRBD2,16,CASSLGRASGGAEQYF,TGTGCCAGCAGCTTAGGCCGGGCTAGCGGAGGGGCCGAGCAGTACTTC
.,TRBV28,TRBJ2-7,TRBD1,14,CASSYRTGVYEQYF,TGTGCCAGCAGTTACCGGACAGGGGTATACGAGCAGTACTTC
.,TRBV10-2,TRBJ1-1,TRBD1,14,CASRTGGRNTEAFF,TGCGCCAGTCGGACAGGGGGGAGGAACACTGAAGCTTTCTTT
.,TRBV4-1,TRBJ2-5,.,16,CASSPGFVAVQETQYF,TGCGCCAGCAGCCCAGGATTCGTAGCGGTACAAGAGACCCAGTACTTC
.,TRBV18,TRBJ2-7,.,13,CASSPRQPYEQYF,TGTGCCAGCTCACCACGACAGCCCTACGAGCAGTACTTC
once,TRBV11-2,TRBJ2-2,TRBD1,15,CASSFEGALAGELFF,TGTGCCAGCAGCTTTGAGGGGGCGTTGGCCGGGGAGCTGTTTTTT
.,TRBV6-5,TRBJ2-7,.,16,CASSYSSDGSSYEQYF,TGTGCCAGCAGTTACTCCTCGGACGGGAGCTCCTACGAGCAGTACTTC
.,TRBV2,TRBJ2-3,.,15,CASSEGLHRTDTQYF,TGTGCCAGCAGTGAGGGCCTCCACCGCACAGATACGCAGTATTTT
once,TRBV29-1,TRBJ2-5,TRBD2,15,CSVARLAGAEETQYF,TGCAGCGTTGCTAGACTAGCGGGAGCCGAAGAGACCCAGTACTTC
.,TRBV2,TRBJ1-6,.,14,CASSEQVKNSPLHF,TGTGCCAGCAGTGAGCAGGTGAAAAATTCACCCCTCCACTTT
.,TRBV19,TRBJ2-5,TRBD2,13,CASSGGGAETQYF,TGTGCCAGTAGTGGCGGGGGGGCGGAGACCCAGTACTTC
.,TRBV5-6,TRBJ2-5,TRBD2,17,CASSLDWASGAQETQYF,TGTGCCAGCAGCTTGGACTGGGCTAGCGGTGCTCAAGAGACCCAGTACTTC
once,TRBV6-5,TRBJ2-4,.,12,CASSAGDYIQYF,TGTGCCAGCAGTGCAGGGGATTACATTCAGTACTTC
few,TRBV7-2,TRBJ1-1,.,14,CASSLEARGTEAFF,TGTGCCAGCAGCTTAGAAGCCCGAGGCACTGAAGCTTTCTTT
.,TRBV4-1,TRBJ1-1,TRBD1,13,CASTRQGNTEAFF,TGCGCCAGCACCAGACAGGGGAACACTGAAGCTTTCTTT
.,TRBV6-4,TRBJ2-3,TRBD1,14,CASSDGTGGDTQYF,TGTGCCAGCAGTGACGGGACAGGGGGAGATACGCAGTATTTT
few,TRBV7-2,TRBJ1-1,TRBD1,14,CASSAGQGPYEAFF,TGTGCCAGCAGCGCGGGACAGGGGCCCTATGAAGCTTTCTTT
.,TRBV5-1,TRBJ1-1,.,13,CASSGARNTEAFF,TGCGCCAGCAGCGGAGCTCGGAACACTGAAGCTTTCTTT
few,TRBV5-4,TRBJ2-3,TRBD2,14,CASSLGGGADTQYF,TGTGCCAGCAGCTTAGGCGGGGGGGCAGATACGCAGTATTTT
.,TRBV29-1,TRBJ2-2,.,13,CSVSRLGTGELFF,TGCAGCGTATCCAGGCTGGGCACCGGGGAGCTGTTTTTT
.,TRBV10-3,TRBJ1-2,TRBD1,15,CAISEEPGQGFGYTF,TGTGCCATCAGTGAAGAACCGGGACAGGGTTTCGGCTACACCTTC
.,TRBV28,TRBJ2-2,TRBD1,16,CASSPIDRDDTGELFF,TGTGCCAGCAGCCCCATCGACAGGGATGACACCGGGGAGCTGTTTTTT
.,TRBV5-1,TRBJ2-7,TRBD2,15,CASSLGGGGPYEQYF,TGCGCCAGCAGCTTGGGCGGGGGGGGGCCCTACGAGCAGTACTTC
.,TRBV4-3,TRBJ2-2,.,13,CASSLQGGGELFF,TGCGCCAGCAGCCTCCAGGGCGGCGGGGAGCTGTTTTTT
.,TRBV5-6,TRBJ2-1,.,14,CASSFEESYNEQFF,TGTGCCAGCAGCTTTGAGGAGTCCTACAATGAGCAGTTCTTC